This entry concerns a single TCR beta chain. The antigen is undetermined. V lost 5 bases and J lost 3; bases outside the gene matches: 3. Germline CDR1 LNHDA, CDR2 SQIVND (reference sequence). The CDR3 length is 13 residues. The data were produced by immunoSEQ multiplex PCR, yet TCRdb's version contains in-frame clones alone and is incomplete. The repertoire holds 95,000 to 150,000 clones, with about nine tenths as singletons. These data originate in a study of T cell responses to AZD1222 COVID-19 vaccine. Findings and limits, study-wide: Unmutated variant regions are reportedly the target of nearly half of TCRs that are spike-specific.

This receptor was obtained from an adult who received the AZD1222 COVID-19 vaccine. This sample comprised peripheral blood, obtained 28 days after the second AZD1222 dose. The J gene is TRBJ2-7, the V gene TRBV19, with 8 bases matching TRBD2. CDR3 DNA sequence: TGTGCCAGTAGTCGGGGGGGGCTCTACGAGCAGTACTTC. Amino acids: CASSRGGLYEQYF.